This is a list of T cell receptor beta chains from one sample in a study of T cells after yellow fever vaccination. TCRdb passed the 5' RACE reads through MiXCR, listing each CDR3 protein once. Among a few hundred thousand distinct CDR3 sequences listed, roughly a sixth were seen once. The sample here was PBMCs, taken before the yellow fever booster vaccination. These receptors came from a man between 18 and 35 years old who received the YFV17D yellow fever vaccine. Both conserved end residues are part of each CDR3. A D gene is named only where the DNA matches it firmly. Some rows have no size entry. The others give once, few or many, or a class for an expanded clone.

d_call	j_call	v_call	clone_size	cdr3_aa	cdr3_nt
NA	TRBJ2-1	TRBV7-2	NA	CASSLASGSEQFF	TGTGCCAGCAGCTTAGCCTCCGGCAGTGAGCAGTTCTTC
TRBD2	TRBJ2-1	TRBV5-1	NA	CASILERGHNEQFF	TGCGCCAGCATCCTTGAGCGGGGCCACAATGAGCAGTTCTTC
NA	TRBJ2-6	TRBV4-1	NA	CASSQDSGRGFSGANVLTF	TGCGCCAGCAGCCAAGATTCGGGCAGGGGATTCTCTGGGGCCAACGTCCTGACTTTC
NA	TRBJ1-1	TRBV5-5	NA	CASNWGAEAFF	TGTGCCAGCAACTGGGGGGCTGAAGCTTTCTTT
NA	TRBJ2-7	TRBV29-1	few	CSVLDSTYEQYF	TGCAGCGTTCTGGACAGTACCTACGAGCAGTACTTC
NA	TRBJ2-4	TRBV12-3/TRBV12-4	NA	CASSPSAKNIQYF	TGTGCCAGCAGCCCATCAGCCAAAAACATTCAGTACTTC
NA	TRBJ2-2	TRBV29-1	few	CSVEDRGAGNTGELFF	TGCAGCGTTGAAGATAGGGGGGCAGGGAACACCGGGGAGCTGTTTTTT
TRBD2	TRBJ2-2	TRBV7-9	NA	CASTRYSGDNTGELFF	TGTGCCAGCACCAGATATAGCGGGGACAACACCGGGGAGCTGTTTTTT
TRBD1	TRBJ2-2	TRBV16	NA	CASSEAGTAGELFF	TGTGCCAGCAGCGAAGCCGGGACAGCCGGGGAGCTGTTTTTT
NA	TRBJ1-2	TRBV28	few	CASSLLTGAYGYTF	TGTGCCAGCAGTTTATTGACAGGCGCCTATGGCTACACCTTC
TRBD2	TRBJ2-1	TRBV6-2/TRBV6-3	NA	CASPTSGDPIGEQFF	TGTGCCAGTCCGACTAGCGGGGACCCGATTGGGGAGCAGTTCTTC
NA	TRBJ1-1	TRBV5-1	few	CASSPARDYTEAFF	TGCGCCAGCAGCCCCGCCCGGGACTACACTGAAGCTTTCTTT
TRBD2	TRBJ2-1	TRBV29-1	NA	CRAQSGDEQFF	TGCAGGGCCCAAAGCGGGGATGAGCAGTTCTTC
NA	TRBJ1-5	TRBV4-1	many	CASSSRAVSNQPQHF	TGCGCCAGCAGTTCCAGGGCGGTTAGCAATCAGCCCCAGCATTTT
NA	TRBJ2-5	TRBV20-1	few	CSAIGRVSAGPETQYF	TGCAGTGCAATAGGGAGAGTTAGCGCCGGGCCTGAGACCCAGTACTTC
NA	TRBJ1-2	TRBV6-6	few	CASSYGLGQSYTF	TGTGCCAGCAGTTACGGTCTCGGGCAGAGCTACACCTTC
NA	TRBJ1-1	TRBV5-1	many	CASSLGGEAFF	TGCGCCAGCAGCTTGGGAGGCGAAGCTTTCTTT
TRBD1	TRBJ2-1	TRBV24-1	few	CATSDTRDSPVQQFF	TGTGCCACCAGTGATACACGGGACAGCCCGGTTCAGCAGTTCTTC
TRBD1	TRBJ1-6	TRBV27	few	CASSTRQGRRSPLHF	TGTGCCAGCAGTACTAGACAGGGCAGAAGGTCACCCCTCCACTTT
NA	TRBJ2-1	TRBV7-9	few	CASSLGGNVPYNEQFF	TGTGCCAGCAGCTTAGGAGGGAATGTCCCCTACAATGAGCAGTTCTTC
NA	TRBJ1-1	TRBV27	NA	CASSAFGANTEAFF	TGTGCCAGCAGTGCCTTCGGGGCAAACACTGAAGCTTTCTTT
NA	TRBJ2-3	TRBV4-1	few	CASSSRSLGFRGNTDTQYF	TGCGCCAGCAGCTCACGATCTTTGGGGTTTAGGGGCAACACAGATACGCAGTATTTT
NA	TRBJ2-7	TRBV12-3/TRBV12-4	NA	CASSLRQPYEQYF	TGTGCCAGCAGTTTAAGACAGCCCTACGAGCAGTACTTC
NA	TRBJ2-3	TRBV29-1	NA	CSVAAGVSDTQYF	TGCAGCGTTGCGGCGGGCGTCAGTGATACGCAGTATTTT
NA	TRBJ2-1	TRBV6-5	few	CASSYSGSYNEQFF	TGTGCCAGCAGTTACTCGGGTAGTTACAATGAGCAGTTCTTC
NA	TRBJ2-3	TRBV28	few	CASSLDFDTQYF	TGTGCCAGCAGTTTGGACTTCGATACGCAGTATTTT
TRBD2	TRBJ2-5	TRBV10-3	NA	CAISEVAGAGETQYF	TGTGCCATCAGTGAGGTAGCGGGGGCAGGGGAGACCCAGTACTTC